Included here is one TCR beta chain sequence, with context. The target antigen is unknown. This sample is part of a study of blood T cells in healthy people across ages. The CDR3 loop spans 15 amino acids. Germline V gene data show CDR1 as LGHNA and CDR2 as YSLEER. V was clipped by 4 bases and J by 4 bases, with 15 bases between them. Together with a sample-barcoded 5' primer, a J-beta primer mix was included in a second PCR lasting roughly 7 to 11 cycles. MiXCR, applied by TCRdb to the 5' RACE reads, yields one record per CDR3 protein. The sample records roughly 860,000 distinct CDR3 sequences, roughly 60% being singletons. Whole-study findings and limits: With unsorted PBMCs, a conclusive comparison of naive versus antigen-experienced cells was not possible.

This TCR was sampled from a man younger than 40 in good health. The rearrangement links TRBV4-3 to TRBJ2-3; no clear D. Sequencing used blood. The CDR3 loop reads CASSRRTKRSDTQYF. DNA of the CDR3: TGCGCCAGCAGCCGGCGGACGAAACGGTCAGATACGCAGTATTTT.